This passage covers 20 T cell receptor beta chains from one sample sequenced in a study of PD-1 blockade in mismatch repair-deficient tumors. Produced via immunoSEQ multiplex PCR; TCRdb's table is partial and in-frame only. This sample has approximately 100,000 clones; over 75% occur once, and the top ten carry roughly 6.2%. Source: peripheral blood, taken around 8 months after starting pembrolizumab. These receptors were obtained from an adult with mismatch repair-deficient cancer.

This sequence joins TRBV14 and TRBJ1-1; D is uncertain. Germline V gene lookup returns CDR1 SGHDN and CDR2 FVKESK. This CDR3 has 12 residues. Deletions cut 4 bases from V and 1 base from J, with 4 bases between. The CDR3 bases are TGTGCCAGCAGCCGAGGGAACACTGAAGCTTTCTTT. Translated, it gives CASSRGNTEAFF.

This rearrangement joins TRBV7-2 to TRBJ2-2, with D unclear. The V end lost 1 base, the J end lost 7 bases, and 10 bases lay between the germline ends. Looked up from germline, CDR1 is SGHTA and CDR2 is FQGNSA. The CDR3 loop spans 14 amino acids. CDR3 sequence (DNA): TGTGCCAGCAGCTTAGGGAGACAAATCGGGGAGCTGTTTTTT. This encodes CASSLGRQIGELFF.

The chain combines TRBV6-6 with TRBJ2-5; D may be TRBD1 or TRBD2 (6 bases each). Germline CDR1 and CDR2: MNHNY and SVGAGI (reference sequence). CDR3 size: 13 residues. V was trimmed by 8 bases and J by 4 bases, leaving 14 bases between them. The CDR3 region is CASGRGEGETQYF. The CDR3 DNA reads TGTGCCAGCGGTAGGGGGGAAGGAGAGACCCAGTACTTC.

The CDR3 region is CASSGQVLGAEAFF. The CDR3 DNA reads as TGTGCCAGTAGTGGCCAGGTATTAGGCGCTGAAGCTTTCTTT. The rearrangement links TRBV19 to TRBJ1-1; no reliable D call. The CDR3 covers 14 residues. CDR1 is LNHDA and CDR2 is SQIVND in the germline V gene (reference sequence). The ends were cut back, 5 bases at V and 6 bases at J, with 16 bases in the middle.

This clone occurred once. V usage is TRBV6-5 and J usage is TRBJ1-1; a possible D gene is TRBD1 (6 bases). Trimming stripped 0 bases from V and 4 bases from J, with 15 bases between. The germline CDR1 and CDR2 sequences are MNHEY and SVGAGI. This CDR3 contains 16 residues. The CDR3 loop is CASSYSVGDMTTEAFF. The DNA of the CDR3 is TGTGCCAGCAGTTACTCTGTAGGGGACATGACCACTGAAGCTTTCTTT.

The V and J genes are TRBV11-3 and TRBJ2-3; D unresolved. V was shortened by 4 bases and J by 1 base, with 15 bases between the two germline ends. CDR1 and CDR2 (germline): SGHNT, YENEEA. CDR3 size: 16 residues. CDR3 sequence reads: CASSSFEERRTDTQYF. CDR3 in DNA: TGTGCCAGCAGCTCTTTCGAGGAGAGGCGCACAGATACGCAGTATTTT.

The V and J genes are TRBV27 and TRBJ2-1; 7 bases map to TRBD2. Germline loops: CDR1 MNHEY, CDR2 SMNVEV (reference sequence). V lost 10 bases to trimming and J lost 6 bases; unmatched junction nucleotides: 9. This CDR3 has 13 amino acids. DNA for the CDR3: TGTGCCACCCAGCTCGGGGGGAGCAATGAGCAGTTCTTC. Encoded protein: CATQLGGSNEQFF.

The V and J genes are TRBV5-8 and TRBJ1-2, with D unresolved. V lost 6 bases and J lost 3, with 15 bases in between. CDR3 size: 14 residues. Germline-derived CDR1 and CDR2 are SGHTS and YDEGEE. The CDR3 spells CASTLRVEDYGYTF. For the CDR3, the DNA is TGTGCCAGCACCCTCCGGGTGGAGGACTATGGCTACACCTTC.

V and J are TRBV15 and TRBJ2-7, with TRBD2 as a possible D gene (5 bases). The CDR3 totals 18 residues. V was clipped by 1 base and J by 4 bases, with 23 bases between them. The germline V gene encodes CDR1 LNHNV and CDR2 YYDKDF (reference sequence). CDR3 in DNA: TGTGCCACCAGCAGAGGGAATTGGGGAGTGGCGGTTGGGTACGAGCAGTACTTC. Residues: CATSRGNWGVAVGYEQYF.

The rearrangement uses TRBV7-8 and TRBJ2-3; D possibly corresponds to TRBD1 (5 bases). This CDR3 has 14 residues. V shed 2 bases and J shed 4 bases, with 10 bases lying between them. Looked up from germline, CDR1 is SGHVS and CDR2 is FQNEAQ. The CDR3 DNA reads TGTGCCAGCAGCTTAATTCAGGGCTCAGATACGCAGTATTTT. This codes for CASSLIQGSDTQYF.

This chain joins TRBV27 and TRBJ1-1; no reliable D call. The CDR3 length is 14 residues. Germline lookup yields CDR1 MNHEY and CDR2 SMNVEV (reference sequence). The germline V and J ends were trimmed by 3 bases and 0 bases, with 8 bases remaining between them. CDR3 nucleotide sequence: TGTGCCAGCAGTTTCGATGGCTTGAACACTGAAGCTTTCTTT. Translation: CASSFDGLNTEAFF.

The V call is TRBV2, the J call TRBJ2-3; 9 nucleotides agree with TRBD2. Germline CDR1 SNHLY, CDR2 FYNNEI. This CDR3 has 15 residues. With 6 bases clipped from V and 2 bases from J, the junction kept 6 bases outside the gene matches. The CDR3, as DNA: TGTGCCAGCAGAAGGCTAGCGGGATCCACAGATACGCAGTATTTT. This gives the protein CASRRLAGSTDTQYF. Filled out from reference TRBV2 and TRBJ2-3, the complete variable domain reads EPEVTQTPSHQVTQMGQEVILRCVPISNHLYFYWYRQILGQKVEFLVSFYNNEISEKSEIFDDQFSVERPDGSNFTLKIRSTKLEDSAMYFCASRRLAGSTDTQYFGPGTRLTVL.

V gene TRBV7-2 combines with J gene TRBJ2-7; D is ambiguous. V was cut by 0 bases and J by 6 bases, with 6 bases left in between. From germline, CDR1 is SGHTA and CDR2 FQGNSA. The length of the CDR3 is 12 residues. The chain's CDR3 is CASSLAKAEQYF. In DNA, the CDR3 is TGTGCCAGCAGCTTAGCCAAGGCCGAGCAGTACTTC.

The chain links TRBV7-9 to TRBJ1-1; D remains unclear. V shed 4 bases and J shed 4 bases, with 13 bases lying between them. The CDR3 has 14 amino acids. Germline V gene data show CDR1 as SEHNR and CDR2 as FQNEAQ (reference sequence). The CDR3 region is CASSSSVTFTEAFF. In DNA form, the CDR3 reads TGTGCCAGCAGCTCCTCGGTCACTTTCACTGAAGCTTTCTTT.

This clone was recorded once. This sequence joins TRBV6-4 and TRBJ2-1; TRBD1 matches at 7 bases. The CDR3 runs to 13 residues. The germline V gene encodes CDR1 MRHNA and CDR2 SNTAGT. Unmatched junction bases numbered 3, after V lost 5 bases and J lost 5 bases. The CDR3 is CASSKGQNNEQFF. The DNA of the CDR3 is TGTGCCAGCAGTAAGGGACAGAACAATGAGCAGTTCTTC.

The chain combines TRBV19 with TRBJ1-1; D is unresolved. The CDR3 is made up of 12 amino acids. Deletions cut 5 bases from V and 6 bases from J, with 10 bases between. Germline values: CDR1 LNHDA, CDR2 SQIVND (reference sequence). For the CDR3, the DNA is TGTGCCAGTAGTCCCTCAGGACCTGAAGCTTTCTTT. It encodes CASSPSGPEAFF.

This chain connects TRBV7-3 to TRBJ2-1, with 15 bases lining up with TRBD2. The CDR3 sequence is 14 residues long. Germline V gene data show CDR1 as SGHTA and CDR2 as FQGTGA. V lost 3 bases to trimming and J lost 10 bases; unmatched junction nucleotides: 1. The CDR3 region is CASSLGLAGGEQFF. DNA for the CDR3: TGTGCCAGCAGCTTGGGACTAGCGGGAGGCGAGCAGTTCTTC.

The chain joins TRBV30 to TRBJ1-1, with D unresolved. With 2 bases removed from V and 1 base from J, the gap between germline ends came to 8 bases. Germline assignment: CDR1 GTSNPN and CDR2 SVGIG (reference sequence). The CDR3 length is 13 residues. The CDR3, as DNA: TGTGCCTGGAGTTCTGACTCGAACACTGAAGCTTTCTTT. It codes for CAWSSDSNTEAFF.

The V and J genes are TRBV19 and TRBJ2-3; 11 positions agree with TRBD2. Germline CDR1 is LNHDA and CDR2 is SQIVND (reference sequence). V lost 6 bases, J lost 2 bases, and 4 bases stayed unmatched. The CDR3 spans 15 residues. The CDR3 is CASSETSGITDTQYF. The CDR3 DNA reads TGTGCCAGTAGCGAGACTAGCGGGATCACAGATACGCAGTATTTT.

V is TRBV29-1 and J is TRBJ1-4; D not certain. The germline CDR1 and CDR2 sequences are SQVTM and ANQGSEA. Trimming pared 1 base from V and 5 bases from J, leaving 2 bases between. CDR3 length: 11 amino acids. For the CDR3, the DNA is TGCAGCGTTGAAGTCAATGAAAAACTGTTTTTT. Amino acids: CSVEVNEKLFF.